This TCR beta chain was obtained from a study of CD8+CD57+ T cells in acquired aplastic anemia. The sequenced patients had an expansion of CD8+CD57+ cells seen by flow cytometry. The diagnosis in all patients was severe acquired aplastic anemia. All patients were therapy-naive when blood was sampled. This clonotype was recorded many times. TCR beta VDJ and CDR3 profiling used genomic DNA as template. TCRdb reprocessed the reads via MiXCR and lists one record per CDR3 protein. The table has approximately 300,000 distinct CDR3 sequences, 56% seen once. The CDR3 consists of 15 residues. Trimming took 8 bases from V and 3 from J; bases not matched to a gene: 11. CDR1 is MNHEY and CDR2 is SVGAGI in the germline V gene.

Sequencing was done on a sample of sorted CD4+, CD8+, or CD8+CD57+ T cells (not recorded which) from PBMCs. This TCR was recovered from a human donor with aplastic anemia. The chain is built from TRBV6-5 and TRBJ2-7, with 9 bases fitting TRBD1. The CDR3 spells CASQQLQGALYEQYF. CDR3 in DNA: TGTGCCAGCCAGCAGCTACAGGGGGCCCTCTACGAGCAGTACTTC.